A single sample gave rise to the 12 T cell receptor beta chains below, sequenced in a study of T cells in Graves' hyperthyroidism and ophthalmopathy. TCR beta CDR3 region amplification was performed from RNA transcripts. The HTBI primer set was used in a first-round RT-PCR of the TCR CDR3. Using its own MiXCR run on the multiplex PCR reads, TCRdb lists one record per CDR3 protein. The sample has roughly 420,000 distinct CDR3 sequences; 12% to 15% are singletons. The sequencing sample was made of blood. The receptor source for this set is a woman under 30 with Graves' hyperthyroidism.

This clonotype came up many times. V is TRBV12-3 or TRBV12-4 and J is TRBJ1-2, with D uncertain. Trimming stripped 6 bases from V and 2 bases from J, with 16 bases between. The CDR3 is 15 residues long. The CDR3 sequence is CASRLNLGPNYGYTF. In DNA form, the CDR3 reads TGTGCCAGCAGACTCAATTTAGGGCCAAACTATGGCTACACCTTC.

This clonotype was counted at least ten times. This rearrangement joins TRBV5-1 to TRBJ1-2, with 10 nucleotides matching TRBD1. Trimming took 3 bases from V and 3 from J; bases not matched to a gene: 11. The CDR3 runs 17 residues. The V gene's germline CDR1 is SGHRS and CDR2 YFSETQ. The CDR3 protein is CASSSSGTGVEDYGYTF. The CDR3 region has the DNA TGCGCCAGCAGCTCTTCCGGGACAGGGGTTGAGGACTATGGCTACACCTTC. The full variable domain, with the rest looked up from reference TRBV5-1 and TRBJ1-2, is KAGVTQTPRYLIKTRGQQVTLSCSPISGHRSVSWYQQTPGQGLQFLFEYFSETQRNKGNFPGRFSGRQFSNSRSEMNVSTLELGDSALYLCASSSSGTGVEDYGYTFGSGTRLTVV.

A few counts support this clonotype. The chain employs TRBV19 and TRBJ1-1; a weak D match, TRBD1 (5 bases). The CDR3 is 18 residues long. CDR1 is LNHDA, CDR2 SQIVND, per germline (reference sequence). The V and J ends lost 2 bases and 2 bases respectively, with 21 bases between them. CDR3 region: CASSIQRGWVPVNTEAFF. CDR3 DNA: TGTGCCAGTAGTATACAGAGGGGCTGGGTTCCTGTCAACACTGAAGCTTTCTTT.

The table lists this clonotype with a few counts. The J gene is TRBJ2-7, the V gene TRBV4-2; 12 bases are shared with TRBD2. The ends lost 6 bases at V and 5 bases at J; junction bases unmatched: 8. Germline-derived CDR1 and CDR2 are LGHNA and YNFKEQ. The CDR3 has 15 amino acids. The CDR3 sequence: CASRVLAGGPHEQYF. The CDR3 nucleotides are TGTGCCAGCAGAGTTCTAGCGGGAGGGCCTCACGAGCAGTACTTC.

This clonotype was observed at least ten times. The chain recombines TRBV2 with TRBJ2-5, with D unclear. Germline assignment: CDR1 SNHLY and CDR2 FYNNEI. Trimming cost V 4 bases and J 5 bases, with 11 bases left between them. The CDR3 is 13 amino acids. The CDR3 bases are TGTGCCAGCAGTGTGTATAGGGCGGAGACCCAGTACTTC. This codes for CASSVYRAETQYF. Complete variable domain (other parts from reference TRBV2 and TRBJ2-5): EPEVTQTPSHQVTQMGQEVILRCVPISNHLYFYWYRQILGQKVEFLVSFYNNEISEKSEIFDDQFSVERPDGSNFTLKIRSTKLEDSAMYFCASSVYRAETQYFGPGTRLLVL.

V and J are TRBV27 and TRBJ1-6; possibly TRBD1 for D (6 bases). Trimming took off 3 bases at V and 7 bases at J, with 13 bases between the two ends. This CDR3 comprises 15 residues. Per germline, CDR1 MNHEY and CDR2 SMNVEV (reference sequence). CDR3 amino acids: CASSLSRGPNSPLHF. As DNA, the CDR3 is TGTGCCAGCAGTTTGTCTCGGGGGCCCAATTCACCCCTCCACTTT.

This clonotype was seen more than once but under ten times. V gene TRBV7-6 combines with J gene TRBJ2-1, with D hard to call. CDR3 size: 16 residues. The germline V gene encodes CDR1 SGHVS and CDR2 FNYEAQ. Trimming took 5 bases from V and 1 from J, leaving 15 bases between them. The CDR3 nucleotides read TGTGCCAGCAGCGTGGTAGGAGATCCATCCTACAATGAGCAGTTCTTC. Its protein product is CASSVVGDPSYNEQFF.

There are a few counts of this clonotype. The rearrangement links TRBV10-2 to TRBJ2-7; D call uncertain. The CDR3 runs 15 residues. Germline V lookup: CDR1 WSHSY, CDR2 SAAADI. Trimming cost V 0 bases and J 3 bases, with 12 bases left between them. The CDR3 sequence: CASSESGQELYEQYF. The CDR3 DNA is TGCGCCAGCAGTGAGTCTGGGCAGGAACTCTACGAGCAGTACTTC.

The J gene is TRBJ2-2, the V gene TRBV20-1; 13 bases match TRBD2. The V gene's germline CDR1 is DFQATT and CDR2 SNEGSKA (reference sequence). J gave up 5 bases and V 5 bases, and 11 bases lay outside the gene matches. This CDR3 has 17 amino acids. The CDR3 spells CSAFGTSGKRGTGELFF. The CDR3 coding sequence is TGCAGTGCTTTCGGGACTAGCGGGAAACGGGGGACCGGGGAGCTGTTTTTT.

This clonotype has a count of ten or more. This chain joins TRBV29-1 and TRBJ2-1, with 8 bases lining up with TRBD2. Trimming took 4 bases from V and 8 from J; bases not matched to a gene: 10. This CDR3 is built from 14 residues. Germline CDR1 SQVTM, CDR2 ANQGSEA. Written as DNA, the CDR3 is TGCAGCGTTGCCTCCAGCGGGAGTTGGTATGAGCAGTTCTTC. This encodes CSVASSGSWYEQFF.

The chain combines TRBV18 with TRBJ2-7; 9 bases align to TRBD1. V was clipped by 0 bases and J by 5 bases; unmatched bases: 8. The CDR3 has 16 residues. The V gene's germline CDR1 is KGHSH and CDR2 LQKENI. Written as DNA, the CDR3 is TGTGCCAGCTCACCACCTCTTCCGGACAGGGGAAACGAGCAGTACTTC. Its translation: CASSPPLPDRGNEQYF. Based on the CDR3 plus reference TRBV18 and TRBJ2-7, the full variable domain is NAGVMQNPRHLVRRRGQEARLRCSPMKGHSHVYWYRQLPEEGLKFMVYLQKENIIDESGMPKERFSAEFPKEGPSILRIQQVVRGDSAAYFCASSPPLPDRGNEQYFGPGTRLTVT.

This clonotype has ten or more counts. The chain joins TRBV20-1 to TRBJ1-2; 7 bases line up with TRBD1. The CDR3 contains 12 residues. V was clipped by 3 bases and J by 8 bases; unmatched bases: 6. In germline, CDR1 is DFQATT, CDR2 SNEGSKA (reference sequence). The CDR3 nucleotides read TGCAGTGCTAGTGACAGGGTATTGGGCTACACCTTC. This codes for CSASDRVLGYTF.